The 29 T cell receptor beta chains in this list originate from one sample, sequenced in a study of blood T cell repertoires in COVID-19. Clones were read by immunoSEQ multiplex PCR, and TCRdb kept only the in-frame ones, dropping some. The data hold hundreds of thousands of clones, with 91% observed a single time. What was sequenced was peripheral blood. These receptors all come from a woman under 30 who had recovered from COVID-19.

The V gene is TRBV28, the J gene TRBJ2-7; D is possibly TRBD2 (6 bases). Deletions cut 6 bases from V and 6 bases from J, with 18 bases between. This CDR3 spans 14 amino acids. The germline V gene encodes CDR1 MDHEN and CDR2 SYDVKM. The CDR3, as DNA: TGTGCCAGCAGGCCGCGGGGCGGGGCTCTCGAGCAGTACGTC. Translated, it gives CASRPRGGALEQYV.

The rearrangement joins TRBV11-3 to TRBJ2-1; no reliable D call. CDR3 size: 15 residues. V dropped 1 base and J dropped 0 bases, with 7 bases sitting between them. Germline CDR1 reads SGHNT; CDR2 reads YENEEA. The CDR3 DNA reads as TGTGCCAGCAGCTTAGTCACGAGCTCCTACAATGAGCAGTTCTTC. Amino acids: CASSLVTSSYNEQFF.

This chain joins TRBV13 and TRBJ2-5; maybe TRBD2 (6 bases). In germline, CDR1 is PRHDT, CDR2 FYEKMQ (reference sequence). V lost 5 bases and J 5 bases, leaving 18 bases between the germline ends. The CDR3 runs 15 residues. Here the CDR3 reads CASSTQATSAETQYF. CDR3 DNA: TGTGCCAGCAGCACCCAAGCGACTAGTGCGGAGACCCAGTACTTC.

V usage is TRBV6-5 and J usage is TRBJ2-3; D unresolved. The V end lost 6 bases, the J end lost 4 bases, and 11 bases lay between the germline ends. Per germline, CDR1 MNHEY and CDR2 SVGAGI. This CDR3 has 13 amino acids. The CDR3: CASSTYISDTQYF. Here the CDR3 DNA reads TGTGCCAGCAGCACCTATATTTCAGATACGCAGTATTTT.

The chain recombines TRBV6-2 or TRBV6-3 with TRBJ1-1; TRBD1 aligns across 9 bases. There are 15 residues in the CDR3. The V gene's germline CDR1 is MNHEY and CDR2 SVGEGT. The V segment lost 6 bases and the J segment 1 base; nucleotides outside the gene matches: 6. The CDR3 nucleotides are TGTGCCAGCAGCCGAACAGGGGGCGCGAACACTGAAGCTTTCTTT. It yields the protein CASSRTGGANTEAFF.

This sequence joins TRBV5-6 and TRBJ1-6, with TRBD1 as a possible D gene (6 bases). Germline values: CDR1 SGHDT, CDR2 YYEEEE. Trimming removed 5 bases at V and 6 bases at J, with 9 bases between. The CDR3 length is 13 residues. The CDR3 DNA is TGTGCCAGCAGACCGGACAGTAATTCACCCCTCCACTTT. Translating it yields CASRPDSNSPLHF.

The CDR3 DNA sequence: TGTGCCAGCAGCCCCATAGGGGGTAACTATGGCTACACCTTC. Protein: CASSPIGGNYGYTF. The J gene is TRBJ1-2, the V gene TRBV5-6; D may be TRBD1 (6 bases). CDR1 SGHDT and CDR2 YYEEEE come from the germline V gene. This CDR3 region has 14 residues. The V gene lost 4 bases and the J gene lost 1 base, with 11 bases spanning the gap.

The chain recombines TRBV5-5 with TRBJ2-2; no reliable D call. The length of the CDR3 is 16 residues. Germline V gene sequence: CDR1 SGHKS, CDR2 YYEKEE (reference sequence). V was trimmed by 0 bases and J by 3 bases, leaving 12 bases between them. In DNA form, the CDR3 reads TGTGCCAGCAGCTTGGCCTTTTCACGGGACACCGGGGAGCTGTTTTTT. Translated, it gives CASSLAFSRDTGELFF.

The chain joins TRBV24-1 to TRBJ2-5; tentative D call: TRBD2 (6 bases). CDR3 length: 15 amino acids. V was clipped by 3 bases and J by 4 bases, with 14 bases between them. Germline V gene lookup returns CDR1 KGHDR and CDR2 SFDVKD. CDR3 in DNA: TGTGCCACCAGTGATCCCGGGAGTGGGGGAGAGACCCAGTACTTC. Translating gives CATSDPGSGGETQYF.

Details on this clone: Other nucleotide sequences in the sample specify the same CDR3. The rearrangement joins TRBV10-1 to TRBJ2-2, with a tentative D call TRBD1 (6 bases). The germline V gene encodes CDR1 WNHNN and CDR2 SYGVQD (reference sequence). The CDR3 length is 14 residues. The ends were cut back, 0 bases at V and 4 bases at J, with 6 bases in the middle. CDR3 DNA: TGCGCCAGCAGTGAGTCAGGGGGCACCGGGGAGCTGTTTTTT. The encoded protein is CASSESGGTGELFF.

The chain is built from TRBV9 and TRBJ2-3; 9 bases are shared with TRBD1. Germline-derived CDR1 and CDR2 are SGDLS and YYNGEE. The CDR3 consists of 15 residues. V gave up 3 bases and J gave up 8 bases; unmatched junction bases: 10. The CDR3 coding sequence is TGTGCCAGCAGCGATATACAGGGGGCGCAGGGTACGCAGTATTTT. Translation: CASSDIQGAQGTQYF.

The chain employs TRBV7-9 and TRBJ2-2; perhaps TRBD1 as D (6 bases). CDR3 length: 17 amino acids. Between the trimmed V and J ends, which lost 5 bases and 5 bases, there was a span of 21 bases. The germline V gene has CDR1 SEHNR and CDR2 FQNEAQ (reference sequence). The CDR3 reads CASSPSRGQSRTGELFF. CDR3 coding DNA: TGTGCCAGCAGCCCTAGTCGGGGACAATCGAGGACCGGGGAGCTGTTTTTT. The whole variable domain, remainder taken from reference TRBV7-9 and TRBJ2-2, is DTGVSQNPRHKITKRGQNVTFRCDPISEHNRLYWYRQTLGQGPEFLTYFQNEAQLEKSRLLSDRFSAERPKGSFSTLEIQRTEQGDSAMYLCASSPSRGQSRTGELFFGEGSRLTVL.

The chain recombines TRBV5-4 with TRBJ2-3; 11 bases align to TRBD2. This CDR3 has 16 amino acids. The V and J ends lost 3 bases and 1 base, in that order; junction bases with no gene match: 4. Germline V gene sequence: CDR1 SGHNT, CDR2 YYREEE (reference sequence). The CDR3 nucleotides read TGTGCCAGCAGCTCTGGACTAGCGGGCCGCACAGATACGCAGTATTTT. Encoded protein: CASSSGLAGRTDTQYF.

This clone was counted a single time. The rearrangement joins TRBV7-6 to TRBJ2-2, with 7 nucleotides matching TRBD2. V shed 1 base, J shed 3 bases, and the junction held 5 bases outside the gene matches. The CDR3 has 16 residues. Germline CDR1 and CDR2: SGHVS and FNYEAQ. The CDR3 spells CASSLGGGAYTGELFF. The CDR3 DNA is TGTGCCAGCAGCTTAGGGGGAGGGGCCTACACCGGGGAGCTGTTTTTT.

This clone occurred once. CDR3 sequence (DNA): TGTGCCAGCGGGGAGACTAGCGGGACTTATAGCACAGATACGCAGTATTTT. It codes for CASGETSGTYSTDTQYF. The V and J genes are TRBV11-3 and TRBJ2-3, with 11 bases matching TRBD2. From germline, CDR1 is SGHNT and CDR2 YENEEA. CDR3 size: 17 residues. With V trimmed by 8 bases and J by 0 bases, 10 bases remained unmatched.

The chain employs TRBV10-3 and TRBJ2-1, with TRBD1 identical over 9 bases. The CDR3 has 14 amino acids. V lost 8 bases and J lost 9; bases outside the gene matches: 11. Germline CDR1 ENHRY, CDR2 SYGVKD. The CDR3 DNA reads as TGTGCCATCGGCCGGGACAGGGAAGGAGGTGAGCAGTTCTTC. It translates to CAIGRDREGGEQFF.

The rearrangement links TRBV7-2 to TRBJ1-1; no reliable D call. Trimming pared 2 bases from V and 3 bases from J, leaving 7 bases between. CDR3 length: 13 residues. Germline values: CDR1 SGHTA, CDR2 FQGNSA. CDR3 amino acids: CASSLIQDTEAFF. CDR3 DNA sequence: TGTGCCAGCAGCTTAATTCAGGACACTGAAGCTTTCTTT. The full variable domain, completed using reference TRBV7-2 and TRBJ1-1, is GAGVSQSPSNKVTEKGKDVELRCDPISGHTALYWYRQSLGQGLEFLIYFQGNSAPDKSGLPSDRFSAERTGGSVSTLTIQRTQQEDSAVYLCASSLIQDTEAFFGQGTRLTVV.

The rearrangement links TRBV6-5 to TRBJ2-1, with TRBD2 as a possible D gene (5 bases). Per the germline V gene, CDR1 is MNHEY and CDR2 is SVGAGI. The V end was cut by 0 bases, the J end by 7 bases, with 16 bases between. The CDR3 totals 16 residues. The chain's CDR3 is CASSYSLATFINEQFF. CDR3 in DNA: TGTGCCAGCAGTTACTCGTTAGCGACTTTTATAAATGAGCAGTTCTTC.

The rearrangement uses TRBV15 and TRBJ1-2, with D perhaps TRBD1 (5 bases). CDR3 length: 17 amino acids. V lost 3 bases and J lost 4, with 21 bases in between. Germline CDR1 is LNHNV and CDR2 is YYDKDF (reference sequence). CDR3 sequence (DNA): TGTGCCACCAGCAGCGAGAACAGGAGACCCACTTTCTATGGCTACACCTTC. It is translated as CATSSENRRPTFYGYTF. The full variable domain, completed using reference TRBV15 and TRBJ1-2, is DAMVIQNPRYQVTQFGKPVTLSCSQTLNHNVMYWYQQKSSQAPKLLFHYYDKDFNNEADTPDNFQSRRPNTSFCFLDIRSPGLGDTAMYLCATSSENRRPTFYGYTFGSGTRLTVV.

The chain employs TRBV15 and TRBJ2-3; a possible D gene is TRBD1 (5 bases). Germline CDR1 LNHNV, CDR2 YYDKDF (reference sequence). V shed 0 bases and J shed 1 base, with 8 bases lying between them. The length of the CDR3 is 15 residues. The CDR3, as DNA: TGTGCCACCAGCAGAGAGATCAGGGGCACAGATACGCAGTATTTT. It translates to CATSREIRGTDTQYF. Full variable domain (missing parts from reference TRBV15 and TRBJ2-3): DAMVIQNPRYQVTQFGKPVTLSCSQTLNHNVMYWYQQKSSQAPKLLFHYYDKDFNNEADTPDNFQSRRPNTSFCFLDIRSPGLGDTAMYLCATSREIRGTDTQYFGPGTRLTVL.

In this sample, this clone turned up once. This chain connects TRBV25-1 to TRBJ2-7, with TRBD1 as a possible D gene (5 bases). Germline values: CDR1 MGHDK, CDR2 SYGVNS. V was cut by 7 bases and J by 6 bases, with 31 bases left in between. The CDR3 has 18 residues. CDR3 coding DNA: TGTGCCAGCACCCTGAGTGATGTGGGGCGTTGCAACCCTCTCGAGCAGTACGTC. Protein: CASTLSDVGRCNPLEQYV.

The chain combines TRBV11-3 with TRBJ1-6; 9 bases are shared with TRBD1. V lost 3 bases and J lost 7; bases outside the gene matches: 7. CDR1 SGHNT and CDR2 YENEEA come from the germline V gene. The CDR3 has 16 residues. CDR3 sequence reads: CASSFYGTGTNSPLHF. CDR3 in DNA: TGTGCCAGCAGCTTTTACGGGACAGGGACGAATTCACCCCTCCACTTT.

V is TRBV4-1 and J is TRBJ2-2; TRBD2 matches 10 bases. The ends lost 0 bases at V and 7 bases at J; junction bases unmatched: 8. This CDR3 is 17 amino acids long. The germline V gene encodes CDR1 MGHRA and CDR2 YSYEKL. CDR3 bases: TGCGCCAGCAGCCAAGAAGCTAGCGGGAGAGGAAGCGGGGAGCTGTTTTTT. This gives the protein CASSQEASGRGSGELFF.

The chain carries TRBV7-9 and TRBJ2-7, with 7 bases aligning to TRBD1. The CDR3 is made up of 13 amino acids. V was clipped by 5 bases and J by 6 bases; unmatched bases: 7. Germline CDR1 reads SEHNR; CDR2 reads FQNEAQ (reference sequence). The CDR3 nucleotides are TGTGCCAGCAGCCTAGGGGGCGCGTCCGAGCAGTACGTC. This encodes CASSLGGASEQYV.

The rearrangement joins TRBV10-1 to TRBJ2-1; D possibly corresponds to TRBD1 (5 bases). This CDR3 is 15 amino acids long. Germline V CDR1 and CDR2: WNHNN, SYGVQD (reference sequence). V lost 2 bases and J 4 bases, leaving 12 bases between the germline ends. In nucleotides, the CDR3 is TGCGCCAGCAGTGAGGGGGCTGGGGTTTACAATGAGCAGTTCTTC. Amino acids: CASSEGAGVYNEQFF.

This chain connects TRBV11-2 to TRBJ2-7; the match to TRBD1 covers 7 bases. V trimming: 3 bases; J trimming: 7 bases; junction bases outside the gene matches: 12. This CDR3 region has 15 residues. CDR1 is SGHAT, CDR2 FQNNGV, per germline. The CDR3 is CASSFGGITGEEQYV. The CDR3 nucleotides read TGTGCCAGCAGCTTTGGCGGAATCACAGGGGAAGAGCAGTACGTC.

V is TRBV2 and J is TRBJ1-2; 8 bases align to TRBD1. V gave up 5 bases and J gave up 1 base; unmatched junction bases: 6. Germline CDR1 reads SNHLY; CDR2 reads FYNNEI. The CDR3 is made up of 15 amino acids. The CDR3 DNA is TGTGCCAGCAGTCCGGACAGGGTTCTTAACTATGGCTACACCTTC. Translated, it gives CASSPDRVLNYGYTF. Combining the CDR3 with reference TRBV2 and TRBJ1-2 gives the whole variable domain EPEVTQTPSHQVTQMGQEVILRCVPISNHLYFYWYRQILGQKVEFLVSFYNNEISEKSEIFDDQFSVERPDGSNFTLKIRSTKLEDSAMYFCASSPDRVLNYGYTFGSGTRLTVV.

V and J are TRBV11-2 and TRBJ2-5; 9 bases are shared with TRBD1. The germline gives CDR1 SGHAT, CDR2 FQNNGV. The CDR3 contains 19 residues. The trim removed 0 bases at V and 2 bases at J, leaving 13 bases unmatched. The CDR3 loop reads CASSLDWADRGILQETQYF. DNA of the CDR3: TGTGCCAGCAGCTTAGATTGGGCGGACAGGGGCATACTACAAGAGACCCAGTACTTC.

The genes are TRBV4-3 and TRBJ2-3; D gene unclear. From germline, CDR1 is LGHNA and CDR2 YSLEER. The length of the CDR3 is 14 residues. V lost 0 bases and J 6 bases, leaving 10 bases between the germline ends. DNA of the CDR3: TGCGCCAGCAGCCAAGATCTAACCCGCGATACGCAGTATTTT. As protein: CASSQDLTRDTQYF.